This passage covers 24 T cell receptor beta chains from one sample sequenced in a study of blood T cell repertoires in COVID-19. The assay was immunoSEQ multiplex PCR, and TCRdb's table has in-frame clones only and misses some. The sample includes 90,000 or so clones, roughly nine tenths of them seen just once. The sequencing input was peripheral blood. The origin of the receptors is a woman in her seventies with acute or convalescent COVID-19.

This clone was counted a few times. The chain uses TRBV7-9 and TRBJ2-3; 8 positions match TRBD2. Trimming cost V 3 bases and J 8 bases; bases outside gene matches: 4. From germline, CDR1 is SEHNR and CDR2 FQNEAQ (reference sequence). The CDR3 runs to 13 residues. The CDR3: CASSLPAGGTQYF. The CDR3 DNA reads as TGTGCCAGCAGCTTGCCCGCGGGGGGTACGCAGTATTTT.

V gene TRBV7-9 combines with J gene TRBJ1-4, with 7 bases matching TRBD1. The ends lost 2 bases at V and 3 bases at J; junction bases unmatched: 3. CDR1 is SEHNR, CDR2 FQNEAQ, per germline (reference sequence). The CDR3 contains 15 residues. CDR3 region: CASSLPGQPNEKLFF. The CDR3 nucleotides are TGTGCCAGCAGCTTACCGGGACAGCCTAATGAAAAACTGTTTTTT.

This rearrangement joins TRBV19 to TRBJ1-2; TRBD1 might be the D (5 bases). Trimming cost V 5 bases and J 3 bases, with 16 bases left between them. The CDR3 spans 15 residues. CDR1 and CDR2 (germline): LNHDA, SQIVND (reference sequence). The DNA of the CDR3 is TGTGCCAGTAGTCCCGCCCGACAGACAGACTATGGCTACACCTTC. It codes for CASSPARQTDYGYTF.

The chain joins TRBV27 to TRBJ1-2; 10 bases align to TRBD1. Germline CDR1 MNHEY, CDR2 SMNVEV (reference sequence). Trimming at V came to 4 bases and at J to 6 bases, leaving 5 bases not matched to a gene. CDR3 length equals 14 residues. In DNA form, the CDR3 reads TGTGCCAGCAGTTATGGACAGGGGGGGGATGGCTACACCTTC. Protein: CASSYGQGGDGYTF.

The V and J genes are TRBV21-1 and TRBJ2-4; TRBD1, the D gene given by the table, was not confirmed from the DNA. TRBV21-1 is a pseudogene. The CDR3 is 16 residues long. DNA for the CDR3: TGTGCCAGCAGAGCAAAAACCGGGACACCAAGCCACATTCAGTACTTC. The encoded protein is CASRAKTGTPSHIQYF.

V usage is TRBV20-1 and J usage is TRBJ1-5; the match to TRBD1 covers 7 bases. V was clipped by 3 bases and J by 7 bases; unmatched bases: 6. The CDR3 is made up of 13 amino acids. Germline CDR1 and CDR2: DFQATT and SNEGSKA (reference sequence). The CDR3 DNA is TGCAGTGCTAGTTACTCCAGGGGGCAGCCCCAGCATTTT. Its translation: CSASYSRGQPQHF.

The gene calls are TRBV11-2 and TRBJ2-1; the D is unclear. The CDR3 has 14 amino acids. V lost 4 bases and J lost 8, with 15 bases in between. Germline V CDR1 and CDR2: SGHAT, FQNNGV. CDR3 sequence (DNA): TGTGCCAGCAGCTCCCCTGAGGCACTGGATGAGCAGTTCTTC. This translates into CASSSPEALDEQFF.

CDR3 residues: CASKFTGKANTEAFF. The CDR3, as DNA: TGCGCCAGCAAGTTTACGGGGAAGGCTAACACTGAAGCTTTCTTT. The chain carries TRBV10-1 and TRBJ1-1, with D unclear. Germline-derived CDR1 and CDR2 are WNHNN and SYGVQD (reference sequence). The V end lost 7 bases, the J end lost 2 bases, and 17 bases lay between the germline ends. The CDR3 is 15 amino acids.

This rearrangement joins TRBV5-1 to TRBJ1-2; 7 bases align to TRBD1. This CDR3 comprises 15 residues. With V trimmed by 4 bases and J by 4 bases, 10 bases remained unmatched. Germline loops: CDR1 SGHRS, CDR2 YFSETQ. CDR3 DNA sequence: TGCGCCAGCAGCCAGACAGGGCTAGGGCTCTATGGCTACACCTTC. Protein sequence: CASSQTGLGLYGYTF.

This clone was seen a handful of times. The sample holds other DNA sequences that translate to the same CDR3. In DNA, the CDR3 is TGTGCCAGCTCACCATCTAGCGGGGTATCCACAGATACGCAGTATTTT. Translation gives CASSPSSGVSTDTQYF. The rearrangement links TRBV18 to TRBJ2-3; TRBD2 agrees at 9 bases. Germline CDR1 and CDR2: KGHSH and LQKENI. The length of the CDR3 is 16 residues. V dropped 2 bases and J dropped 2; count of bases not matched to a gene: 5.

This clone was found a few times. The V gene is TRBV28, the J gene TRBJ1-2; tentatively, D is TRBD1 (5 bases). The CDR3 extends over 14 amino acids. V dropped 4 bases and J dropped 7 bases, with 16 bases sitting between them. Germline V gene data show CDR1 as MDHEN and CDR2 as SYDVKM. The CDR3: CASSSTPWGAGYTF. The DNA of the CDR3 is TGTGCCAGCAGTTCCACACCCTGGGGCGCTGGCTACACCTTC.

V is TRBV27 and J is TRBJ2-3, with 8 bases aligning to TRBD2. Trimming at V came to 2 bases and at J to 3 bases, leaving 10 bases not matched to a gene. Germline V gene data show CDR1 as MNHEY and CDR2 as SMNVEV (reference sequence). The CDR3 runs to 17 residues. The CDR3 nucleotides read TGTGCCAGCAGTTTAGCAAACCGGGGGGGCCAGACAGATACGCAGTATTTT. Amino acid sequence: CASSLANRGGQTDTQYF.

CDR3 region: CASRGGAAGLAKNIQYF. For the CDR3, the DNA is TGCGCCAGCAGGGGGGGGGCGGCCGGTCTAGCCAAAAACATTCAGTACTTC. This chain uses TRBV23-1 with TRBJ2-4; the D gene is possibly TRBD2 (7 bases). TRBV23-1 is labeled an ORF, and its function is uncertain. V lost 6 bases and J 0 bases, leaving 18 bases between the germline ends. The length of the CDR3 is 17 residues.

The V call is TRBV3-1 (or the pseudogene TRBV3-2), the J call TRBJ1-6; TRBD1 might be the D (5 bases). Germline V gene sequence: CDR1 LGHDT, CDR2 YNNKEL (reference sequence). V lost 0 bases, J lost 6 bases, and 12 bases lay in between. This CDR3 spans 16 amino acids. The CDR3 DNA follows: TGTGCCAGCAGCCAAGATTCAGGGCGGCGTAATTCACCCCTCCACTTT. It yields the protein CASSQDSGRRNSPLHF.

The V gene is TRBV5-1, the J gene TRBJ1-6; D is possibly TRBD1 (6 bases). Germline V gives CDR1 SGHRS, CDR2 YFSETQ. V lost 0 bases, J lost 8 bases, and 9 bases lay in between. CDR3 length: 14 amino acids. The CDR3 nucleotides are TGCGCCAGCAGCTTGGGGGACACCTATTCACCCCTCCACTTT. It translates to CASSLGDTYSPLHF.

In nucleotides, the CDR3 is TGCGCCAGCAGCTTACAGGGGAATCAGCCCCAGCATTTT. Residues: CASSLQGNQPQHF. The rearrangement links TRBV10-2 to TRBJ1-5, with TRBD1 matching over 7 bases. Germline V lookup: CDR1 WSHSY, CDR2 SAAADI. CDR3 length: 13 amino acids. The ends lost 6 bases at V and 4 bases at J; junction bases unmatched: 3.

The V call is TRBV5-1, the J call TRBJ1-4, with D perhaps matching TRBD1 (6 bases). V was trimmed by 5 bases and J by 0 bases, leaving 14 bases between them. The germline gives CDR1 SGHRS, CDR2 YFSETQ. This CDR3 contains 16 residues. The chain's CDR3 is CASSLDRQATNEKLFF. CDR3 nucleotides: TGCGCCAGCAGTCTGGACAGACAGGCAACTAATGAAAAACTGTTTTTT.

The chain links TRBV6-5 to TRBJ2-3, with D possibly matching TRBD2 (6 bases). Trimming left V 5 bases short and J 1 base short, with 10 bases between. The germline gives CDR1 MNHEY, CDR2 SVGAGI. CDR3 length: 14 residues. In nucleotides, the CDR3 is TGTGCCAGCAGTCCTAGCGCCCGCACAGATACGCAGTATTTT. Residues: CASSPSARTDTQYF.

This chain connects TRBV3-1 (or the pseudogene TRBV3-2) to TRBJ2-1; the match to TRBD2 covers 12 bases. Germline V lookup: CDR1 LGHDT, CDR2 YNNKEL (reference sequence). This CDR3 spans 18 amino acids. Trimming removed 6 bases from V and 0 bases from J; junction bases left unmatched: 9. The CDR3 here is CASSRGLAGLSSYNEQFF. Written as DNA, the CDR3 is TGTGCCAGCAGTCGCGGACTAGCGGGACTGAGCTCCTACAATGAGCAGTTCTTC.

DNA of the CDR3: TGTGCCACCAGCCTCCCGCCAGCCTACGAGCAGTACTTC. Translation gives CATSLPPAYEQYF. The chain carries TRBV15 and TRBJ2-7; D is uncertain. The CDR3 length is 13 residues. Trimming removed 5 bases from V and 2 bases from J, with 10 bases in between. Germline V CDR1 and CDR2: LNHNV, YYDKDF (reference sequence).

The count of this clone is one. Other nucleotide sequences in the sample specify the same CDR3. The genes are TRBV19 and TRBJ2-3; D gene ambiguous. The CDR3 length is 13 residues. Germline-derived CDR1 and CDR2 are LNHDA and SQIVND (reference sequence). V shed 4 bases and J shed 1 base, with 6 bases lying between them. CDR3 DNA sequence: TGTGCCAGTAGTACCACAGGCACAGATACGCAGTATTTT. Residues: CASSTTGTDTQYF.

The chain uses TRBV19 and TRBJ1-1, with a possible D match to TRBD1 (6 bases). CDR3 length: 13 residues. Per germline, CDR1 LNHDA and CDR2 SQIVND (reference sequence). Deletions cut 6 bases from V and 2 bases from J, with 10 bases between. The CDR3 here is CASRQQGNTEAFF. The CDR3 region has the DNA TGTGCCAGTAGACAACAGGGTAACACTGAAGCTTTCTTT.

The V call is TRBV5-6, the J call TRBJ2-7, with 9 bases aligning to TRBD1. The V segment lost 0 bases and the J segment 4 bases; nucleotides outside the gene matches: 11. Germline-derived CDR1 and CDR2 are SGHDT and YYEEEE. CDR3 size: 17 residues. This CDR3 is CASSLGTGAATGYEQYV. DNA for the CDR3: TGTGCCAGCAGCTTGGGGACAGGGGCGGCTACCGGGTACGAGCAGTACGTC.

This sequence joins TRBV29-1 and TRBJ2-3, with 10 bases that match TRBD2. CDR3 length: 15 residues. The V gene's germline CDR1 is SQVTM and CDR2 ANQGSEA. V lost 5 bases and J lost 9; bases outside the gene matches: 14. The CDR3 sequence: CSVSGGSSGSWTQYF. The CDR3, as DNA: TGCAGCGTTTCGGGTGGCTCTAGCGGGAGTTGGACGCAGTATTTT.